Listed below are T cell receptor beta chains from one sample, sequenced in a study of Ad26.COV2.S vaccination and SARS-CoV-2 variants. Assay: immunoSEQ multiplex PCR; the TCRdb copy retains only in-frame clones and omits some. Of a few hundred thousand clones in the sample, 90% were seen once. The sample in question was peripheral blood, obtained in a trial of Ad26.COV2.S vaccine versus placebo. These receptor sequences come from a person between 18 and 65 years old who received the Ad26.COV2.S COVID-19 vaccine or a placebo. CDR3s include the opening cysteine and the closing phenylalanine or tryptophan. The order of the fields is V gene, clone size, D gene, J gene, CDR3 DNA, CDR3 protein. A D gene is named only where the DNA matches it firmly. Not all rows give a size; the values are once, few, many and, for expanded clones, a class.

V gene: TRBV4-3; clone size: once; D gene: -; J gene: TRBJ1-2; CDR3 DNA: TGCGCCAGCAGCCAAGATCTGAACTATGGCTACACCTTC; CDR3 protein: CASSQDLNYGYTF
V gene: TRBV29-1; clone size: -; D gene: -; J gene: TRBJ1-1; CDR3 DNA: TGCAGCGCGGACAATCAATCAGGGACTGAAGCTTTCTTT; CDR3 protein: CSADNQSGTEAFF
V gene: TRBV2; clone size: once; D gene: -; J gene: TRBJ1-4; CDR3 DNA: TGTGCCAGCAAGGCGGCTGGAAAACTGTTTTTT; CDR3 protein: CASKAAGKLFF
V gene: TRBV19; clone size: -; D gene: -; J gene: TRBJ2-2; CDR3 DNA: TGTGCCAGTAGTCCCGCCCAGGGGAGGTGGACCGGGGAGCTGTTTTTT; CDR3 protein: CASSPAQGRWTGELFF
V gene: TRBV24-1; clone size: few; D gene: -; J gene: TRBJ1-5; CDR3 DNA: TGTGCCACCAGTGATGGTGGCCAGCCCCAGCATTTT; CDR3 protein: CATSDGGQPQHF
V gene: TRBV7-8; clone size: -; D gene: TRBD2; J gene: TRBJ2-1; CDR3 DNA: TGTGCCAGCAGCTTACTAGCGGACTACAATGAGCAGTTCTTC; CDR3 protein: CASSLLADYNEQFF
V gene: TRBV4-1; clone size: -; D gene: -; J gene: TRBJ2-4; CDR3 DNA: TGCGCCAGCAGCTTTCTGTTCGTAGCCAAAAACATTCAGTACTTC; CDR3 protein: CASSFLFVAKNIQYF
V gene: TRBV2; clone size: -; D gene: -; J gene: TRBJ2-7; CDR3 DNA: TGTGCCAGCGGTCCCCCCAAGGGGGGGCGCGAGCAGTACTTC; CDR3 protein: CASGPPKGGREQYF
V gene: TRBV9; clone size: -; D gene: -; J gene: TRBJ1-2; CDR3 DNA: TGTGCCAGCAGCGTCGCCAGTTACCTTAACTATGGCTACACCTTC; CDR3 protein: CASSVASYLNYGYTF
V gene: TRBV4-3; clone size: -; D gene: TRBD1; J gene: TRBJ1-2; CDR3 DNA: TGCGCCAGCAGCCAAGCCCGGGACAGGGATAACGGGGGCTACACCTTC; CDR3 protein: CASSQARDRDNGGYTF
V gene: TRBV7-6; clone size: -; D gene: TRBD1; J gene: TRBJ1-2; CDR3 DNA: TGTGCCAGCAGCCCAAGGGTGGACAGGGGAGGCTACACCTTC; CDR3 protein: CASSPRVDRGGYTF
V gene: TRBV14; clone size: -; D gene: -; J gene: TRBJ1-2; CDR3 DNA: TGTGCCAGCAGCCAAGATTTCGCTTATTGGGGTTACAGTGGCTACACCTTC; CDR3 protein: CASSQDFAYWGYSGYTF
V gene: TRBV5-6; clone size: once; D gene: TRBD1; J gene: TRBJ1-1; CDR3 DNA: TGTGCCAGCAGCGAACGAGGGACAGGGAGGGACGCTTTCTTT; CDR3 protein: CASSERGTGRDAFF
V gene: TRBV6-2/TRBV6-3; clone size: -; D gene: -; J gene: TRBJ1-5; CDR3 DNA: TGTGCCAGCAGTTCTGGCCCAGCTGCCCGTCCTCAGCATTTT; CDR3 protein: CASSSGPAARPQHF
V gene: TRBV28; clone size: -; D gene: TRBD1; J gene: TRBJ1-1; CDR3 DNA: TGTGCCAGCAGTCACCCGGGACAGGGGGCCTATACTGAAGCTTTCTTT; CDR3 protein: CASSHPGQGAYTEAFF
V gene: TRBV7-2; clone size: -; D gene: TRBD1; J gene: TRBJ2-3; CDR3 DNA: TGTGCCAGCAGCTTACAGGGGGTGTCAGGAGATACGCAGTATTTT; CDR3 protein: CASSLQGVSGDTQYF
V gene: TRBV6-4; clone size: -; D gene: -; J gene: TRBJ2-2; CDR3 DNA: TGTGCCAGCAGTCTTAACGGGGAGCTGTTTTTT; CDR3 protein: CASSLNGELFF
V gene: TRBV4-1; clone size: -; D gene: -; J gene: TRBJ1-5; CDR3 DNA: TGCGCCAGCAGCCAAGATCCCTTCGGACTGAGCAATCAGCCCCAGCATTTT; CDR3 protein: CASSQDPFGLSNQPQHF
V gene: TRBV3-1/TRBV3-2; clone size: -; D gene: -; J gene: TRBJ2-1; CDR3 DNA: TGTGCCAGCAGCCTCGGGATGGGCGGGAATAACAATGAGCAGTTCTTC; CDR3 protein: CASSLGMGGNNNEQFF
V gene: TRBV3-1/TRBV3-2; clone size: -; D gene: -; J gene: TRBJ2-1; CDR3 DNA: TGTGCCAGCTCGAGGCAGAGCCGGGCCCCAGCCCGGTTCTTC; CDR3 protein: CASSRQSRAPARFF
V gene: TRBV2; clone size: -; D gene: -; J gene: TRBJ1-2; CDR3 DNA: TGTGCCAGCAGTGAAGCGACGGGTGAGGTCGCTAACTATGGCTACACCTTC; CDR3 protein: CASSEATGEVANYGYTF
V gene: TRBV29-1; clone size: -; D gene: -; J gene: TRBJ1-1; CDR3 DNA: TGCAGCTATGTTCCCGCCGGGATTGAAGCTTTCTTT; CDR3 protein: CSYVPAGIEAFF
V gene: TRBV5-1; clone size: -; D gene: -; J gene: TRBJ2-7; CDR3 DNA: TGCGCCAGCAGAACGGGCGAGACCTACGAGCAGTACTTC; CDR3 protein: CASRTGETYEQYF
V gene: TRBV11-3; clone size: -; D gene: -; J gene: TRBJ2-1; CDR3 DNA: TGTGCCAGCAGCACCGCACGGAGAGTCAATGAGCAGTTCTTC; CDR3 protein: CASSTARRVNEQFF
V gene: TRBV7-3; clone size: -; D gene: -; J gene: TRBJ1-4; CDR3 DNA: TGTGCCAGCAGCTTAGGGATTTCAACTAATGAAAAACTGTTTTTT; CDR3 protein: CASSLGISTNEKLFF
V gene: TRBV27; clone size: -; D gene: -; J gene: TRBJ1-1; CDR3 DNA: TGTGCCGTAATAATCGAAGGGGCAGACGATACTTCCACTGAAGCTTTCTTT; CDR3 protein: CAVIIEGADDTSTEAFF
V gene: TRBV6-6; clone size: -; D gene: TRBD2; J gene: TRBJ2-1; CDR3 DNA: TGTGCCAGCAGTGCCCTGCGGGGGAGCTCCTACAATGAGCAGTTCTTC; CDR3 protein: CASSALRGSSYNEQFF
V gene: TRBV27; clone size: -; D gene: TRBD2; J gene: TRBJ2-7; CDR3 DNA: TGTGCCAGCGCGACCGGGACTACCTACGGGCAGTACTTC; CDR3 protein: CASATGTTYGQYF
V gene: TRBV7-2; clone size: -; D gene: -; J gene: TRBJ1-5; CDR3 DNA: TGTGCCAGCAGCTTAGAGCCAAATCAGCCCCAGCATTTT; CDR3 protein: CASSLEPNQPQHF
V gene: TRBV6-5; clone size: once; D gene: -; J gene: TRBJ1-5; CDR3 DNA: TGTGCCAGCAGTTACTTTGGTCCGGGTCAGCCCCAGCATTTT; CDR3 protein: CASSYFGPGQPQHF
V gene: TRBV18; clone size: -; D gene: TRBD1; J gene: TRBJ1-4; CDR3 DNA: TGTGCCAGCTCACCGGGACAGGGGACCGAAAAACTGTTTTTT; CDR3 protein: CASSPGQGTEKLFF
V gene: TRBV30; clone size: -; D gene: -; J gene: TRBJ1-2; CDR3 DNA: TGTGCCTGGAGTTCCGGGCCCTACGGCTACACCTTC; CDR3 protein: CAWSSGPYGYTF
V gene: TRBV2; clone size: once; D gene: -; J gene: TRBJ1-1; CDR3 DNA: TGTGCCAGCAGTGAAGCGCTTCGGGGAACTGAAGCTTTCTTT; CDR3 protein: CASSEALRGTEAFF
V gene: TRBV19; clone size: -; D gene: -; J gene: TRBJ1-5; CDR3 DNA: TGTGCCAGTAGCCCCCTCTATCAGCCCCAGCATTTT; CDR3 protein: CASSPLYQPQHF
V gene: TRBV5-5; clone size: -; D gene: -; J gene: TRBJ2-5; CDR3 DNA: TGTGCCAGCAGCTTGATGTTAGGGGAAGAGACCCAGTACTTC; CDR3 protein: CASSLMLGEETQYF
V gene: TRBV29-1; clone size: -; D gene: -; J gene: TRBJ2-1; CDR3 DNA: TGCAGCGCCAGGGTCAGCTACAATGAGCAGTTCTTC; CDR3 protein: CSARVSYNEQFF
V gene: TRBV6-2/TRBV6-3; clone size: -; D gene: TRBD1; J gene: TRBJ1-1; CDR3 DNA: TGTGCCAGCAGTTACCCGGACAGGGGAGCTTTCTTT; CDR3 protein: CASSYPDRGAFF
V gene: TRBV28; clone size: few; D gene: -; J gene: TRBJ1-4; CDR3 DNA: TGTGCCAGCAGCCCTAATGGCTATGGGCAGGCAGATGAAAAACTGTTTTTT; CDR3 protein: CASSPNGYGQADEKLFF
V gene: TRBV7-2; clone size: few; D gene: -; J gene: TRBJ1-1; CDR3 DNA: TGTGCCAGCAGCTTAGCGGGACAGAACACTGAAGCTTTCTTT; CDR3 protein: CASSLAGQNTEAFF
V gene: TRBV6-5; clone size: -; D gene: -; J gene: TRBJ2-1; CDR3 DNA: TGTGCCAGCAGTTACTCGGCGGGGGCACAGGATGAGCAGTTCTTC; CDR3 protein: CASSYSAGAQDEQFF
V gene: TRBV4-1; clone size: -; D gene: -; J gene: TRBJ1-1; CDR3 DNA: TGCGCCAGCAGCCAACCTGAGAGGAGGCACACTGAAGCTTTCTTT; CDR3 protein: CASSQPERRHTEAFF
V gene: TRBV13; clone size: -; D gene: -; J gene: TRBJ2-1; CDR3 DNA: TGTGCCAGCAGACATAAGGCTAGGGGAAATGAGCAGTTCTTC; CDR3 protein: CASRHKARGNEQFF
V gene: TRBV18; clone size: -; D gene: -; J gene: TRBJ1-2; CDR3 DNA: TGTGCCAGCTCACCAGGGACGAGACAATACACCTTC; CDR3 protein: CASSPGTRQYTF
V gene: TRBV7-2; clone size: -; D gene: TRBD1; J gene: TRBJ2-3; CDR3 DNA: TGTGCCAGCAGCTTTGACAGGGGGCCCACAGATACGCAGTATTTT; CDR3 protein: CASSFDRGPTDTQYF
V gene: TRBV7-2; clone size: -; D gene: TRBD1; J gene: TRBJ1-2; CDR3 DNA: TGTGCCAGCAGCCCGCCGGAGGGGGCAAACATGGATGGCTACACCTTC; CDR3 protein: CASSPPEGANMDGYTF
V gene: TRBV5-1; clone size: -; D gene: -; J gene: TRBJ2-1; CDR3 DNA: TGCGCCAGCAGCTTGGCGGCGGGGGCGGGCAATGAGCAGTTCTTC; CDR3 protein: CASSLAAGAGNEQFF
V gene: TRBV7-6; clone size: -; D gene: -; J gene: TRBJ1-1; CDR3 DNA: TGTGCCAGCACCCCGGGCCCAAACACTGAAGCTTTCTTT; CDR3 protein: CASTPGPNTEAFF
V gene: TRBV10-1; clone size: -; D gene: TRBD2; J gene: TRBJ2-1; CDR3 DNA: TGCGCCAGCAGTGATTCTCTAGCGGGGGTTGGCAATGAGCAGTTCTTC; CDR3 protein: CASSDSLAGVGNEQFF
V gene: TRBV4-1; clone size: -; D gene: TRBD2; J gene: TRBJ2-7; CDR3 DNA: TGCGCCAGCAGCCTCGATCGGGCGGGGGTAAGGTCCTACGAGCAGTACTTC; CDR3 protein: CASSLDRAGVRSYEQYF
V gene: TRBV14; clone size: -; D gene: -; J gene: TRBJ2-7; CDR3 DNA: TGTGCCAGCAGTTCCGCTCCCGTCGAGCAGTACTTC; CDR3 protein: CASSSAPVEQYF
V gene: TRBV7-2; clone size: -; D gene: -; J gene: TRBJ1-3; CDR3 DNA: TGTGCCAGCAGCTTCTCATGGAGCTCTGGAAACACCATATATTTT; CDR3 protein: CASSFSWSSGNTIYF
V gene: TRBV5-1; clone size: -; D gene: -; J gene: TRBJ1-4; CDR3 DNA: TGCGCCAGCAGCTTGGATTCAACTAATGAAAAACTGTTTTTT; CDR3 protein: CASSLDSTNEKLFF